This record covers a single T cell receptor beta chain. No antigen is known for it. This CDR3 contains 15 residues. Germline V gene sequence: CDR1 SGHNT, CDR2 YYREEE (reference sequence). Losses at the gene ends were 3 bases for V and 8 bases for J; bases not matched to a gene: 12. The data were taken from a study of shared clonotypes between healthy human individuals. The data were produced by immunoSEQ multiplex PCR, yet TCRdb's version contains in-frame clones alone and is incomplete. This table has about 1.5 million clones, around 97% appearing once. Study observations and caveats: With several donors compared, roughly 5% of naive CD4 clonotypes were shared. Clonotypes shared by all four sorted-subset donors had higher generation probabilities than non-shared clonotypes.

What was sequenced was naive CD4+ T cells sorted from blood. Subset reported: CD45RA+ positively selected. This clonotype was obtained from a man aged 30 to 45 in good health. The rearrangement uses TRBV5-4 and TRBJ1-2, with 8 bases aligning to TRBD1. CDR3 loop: CASSSRPTGDGGYTF. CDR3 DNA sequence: TGTGCCAGCAGCTCCCGGCCGACAGGGGATGGCGGCTACACCTTC.